Each of the 29 T cell receptor beta chains below was sequenced from the same sample in a study of T cell responses to AZD1222 COVID-19 vaccine. Sequencing was performed with immunoSEQ multiplex PCR; in TCRdb, only in-frame clones are kept and a portion is missing. The sample lists 90,000 to 150,000 clones, approximately 90% seen once, with roughly 3.5% in the top ten. The material was peripheral blood, obtained on day 0 of AZD1222 vaccination. The origin of the receptors is an adult in good health.

The chain has TRBV18 and TRBJ1-2, with 9 nucleotides matching TRBD1. The V gene's germline CDR1 is KGHSH and CDR2 LQKENI. V lost 2 bases, J lost 6 bases, and 16 bases stayed unmatched. The CDR3 is 18 residues long. The CDR3 nucleotides are TGTGCCAGCTCACCAGCCCGGGGACAGGGACCGTTTCTCGATGGCTACACCTTC. This sequence encodes CASSPARGQGPFLDGYTF.

This rearrangement joins TRBV6-4 to TRBJ1-3; no definite D call. Trimming pared 2 bases from V and 3 bases from J, leaving 14 bases between. Looked up from germline, CDR1 is MRHNA and CDR2 is SNTAGT. CDR3 size: 16 residues. As DNA, the CDR3 is TGTGCCAGCAGTGACAGCGTGCCGTTGTTTGGAAACACCATATATTTT. Protein product: CASSDSVPLFGNTIYF.

The CDR3 loop is CASRTDRAIYGYTF. The DNA for the CDR3 is TGTGCCAGCAGGACGGACAGAGCCATCTATGGCTACACCTTC. The gene calls are TRBV2 and TRBJ1-2; a weak D match, TRBD1 (6 bases). The CDR3 loop spans 14 amino acids. The germline V gene has CDR1 SNHLY and CDR2 FYNNEI. V was shortened by 6 bases and J by 4 bases, with 15 bases between the two germline ends. Full variable domain (remainder filled in from reference TRBV2 and TRBJ1-2): EPEVTQTPSHQVTQMGQEVILRCVPISNHLYFYWYRQILGQKVEFLVSFYNNEISEKSEIFDDQFSVERPDGSNFTLKIRSTKLEDSAMYFCASRTDRAIYGYTFGSGTRLTVV.

The V and J genes are TRBV11-2 and TRBJ2-7; no reliable D call. The CDR3 extends over 13 amino acids. Germline loops: CDR1 SGHAT, CDR2 FQNNGV. Deletions cut 2 bases from V and 2 bases from J, with 7 bases between. For the CDR3, the DNA is TGTGCCAGCAGCTTAAAATCAACCTACGAGCAGTACTTC. Its translation: CASSLKSTYEQYF.

This clone came up a few times. The rearrangement uses TRBV10-3 and TRBJ2-2; D uncertain. CDR3 length: 13 residues. The V end was cut by 3 bases, the J end by 1 base, with 3 bases between. Germline CDR1 is ENHRY and CDR2 is SYGVKD. CDR3 in DNA: TGTGCCATCAGTGAACTGAACACCGGGGAGCTGTTTTTT. This gives the protein CAISELNTGELFF.

This clone was counted once. The chain employs TRBV5-4 and TRBJ2-2, with TRBD2 identical over 14 bases. Trimming at V came to 4 bases and at J to 10 bases, leaving 9 bases not matched to a gene. The CDR3 sequence is 16 residues long. The V gene's germline CDR1 is SGHNT and CDR2 YYREEE (reference sequence). CDR3 nucleotides: TGTGCCAGCAGCAACGGACTAGCGGGGGGAGATGAGGAGCTGTTTTTT. Translated: CASSNGLAGGDEELFF.

This clone appeared a few times. This sequence joins TRBV7-8 and TRBJ1-1; 9 nucleotides agree with TRBD1. This CDR3 is 15 amino acids long. In germline, CDR1 is SGHVS, CDR2 FQNEAQ. With 1 base clipped from V and 1 base from J, the junction kept 1 base outside the gene matches. For the CDR3, the DNA is TGTGCCAGCAGCTTAGTGGACAGGGGGAACACTGAAGCTTTCTTT. Protein sequence: CASSLVDRGNTEAFF.

This clone was detected only a few times. This sequence joins TRBV7-2 and TRBJ1-2; D ambiguous. The V end was cut by 3 bases, the J end by 7 bases, with 18 bases between. The germline V gene encodes CDR1 SGHTA and CDR2 FQGNSA. This CDR3 is built from 15 residues. The CDR3 is CASSFSVARQAGYTF. The CDR3 region has the DNA TGTGCCAGCAGCTTCTCCGTTGCCAGGCAGGCTGGCTACACCTTC.

The J gene is TRBJ1-6, the V gene TRBV4-1; no clear D gene. Germline lookup yields CDR1 MGHRA and CDR2 YSYEKL. Trimming cost V 0 bases and J 3 bases, with 9 bases left between them. CDR3 length: 16 amino acids. The CDR3 region has the DNA TGCGCCAGCAGCCAAGATCTTTGGTTCTATAATTCACCCCTCCACTTT. Its translation: CASSQDLWFYNSPLHF.

The V gene is TRBV5-1, the J gene TRBJ2-7, with D tentatively TRBD1 (5 bases). V dropped 0 bases and J dropped 4 bases, with 14 bases sitting between them. CDR1 and CDR2 (germline): SGHRS, YFSETQ. The CDR3 sequence is 15 residues long. The CDR3 loop reads CASSLESGKFYEQYF. DNA for the CDR3: TGCGCCAGCAGCTTGGAATCAGGGAAGTTTTACGAGCAGTACTTC.

The rearrangement links TRBV27 to TRBJ2-1; D unresolved. Trimming took off 3 bases at V and 6 bases at J, with 9 bases between the two ends. The CDR3 runs to 13 residues. Germline CDR1 MNHEY, CDR2 SMNVEV (reference sequence). The CDR3 region is CASSFARFNEQFF. The CDR3 nucleotides read TGTGCCAGCAGTTTTGCGCGGTTCAATGAGCAGTTCTTC.

There are a few counts of this clone. V is TRBV5-1 and J is TRBJ1-3; perhaps TRBD1 as D (5 bases). With 0 bases removed from V and 5 bases from J, the gap between germline ends came to 12 bases. The CDR3 is 15 residues long. Germline assignment: CDR1 SGHRS and CDR2 YFSETQ. The CDR3 DNA is TGCGCCAGCAGCTTGGGGGACCTTACGCGAAACACCATATATTTT. It translates to CASSLGDLTRNTIYF.

The chain has TRBV6-2 or TRBV6-3 and TRBJ2-2; D not resolved. The CDR3 is 12 amino acids. Germline V gene sequence: CDR1 MNHEY, CDR2 SVGEGT. Trimming left V 4 bases short and J 5 bases short, with 5 bases between. The DNA of the CDR3 is TGTGCCAGCAGTTGGGGAACCGGGGAGCTGTTTTTT. Residues: CASSWGTGELFF.

The chain combines TRBV18 with TRBJ2-3; D assignment may be TRBD1 or TRBD2 (5 bases each). The V end lost 7 bases, the J end lost 2 bases, and 10 bases lay between the germline ends. Germline values: CDR1 KGHSH, CDR2 LQKENI. This CDR3 spans 13 amino acids. Written as DNA, the CDR3 is TGTGCCAGCTTGGGACCTAACACAGATACGCAGTATTTT. It codes for CASLGPNTDTQYF.

Comments on this clone: Germline is not matched at one junction end, which may reflect a read error. V gene TRBV7-7 combines with J gene TRBJ1-3; the D gene is possibly TRBD1 (6 bases). This CDR3 is 14 amino acids long. Germline-derived CDR1 and CDR2 are SSHAT and FNYEAQ (reference sequence). The chain's CDR3 is CASSLGTSGNTIYF. CDR3 sequence (DNA): TGTGCTAGCAGCTTAGGGACATCTGGAAACACCATATATTTT. Combining the CDR3 with reference TRBV7-7 and TRBJ1-3 gives the whole variable domain GAGVSQSPRYKVTKRGQDVTLRCDPISSHATLYWYQQALGQGPEFLTYFNYEAQPDKSGLPSDRFSAERPEGSISTLTIQRTEQRDSAMYRCASSLGTSGNTIYFGEGSWLTVV.

The chain couples TRBV11-3 to TRBJ2-5, with D maybe TRBD1 (6 bases). The germline gives CDR1 SGHNT, CDR2 YENEEA. V lost 1 base and J 2 bases, leaving 11 bases between the germline ends. The CDR3 totals 15 residues. In DNA, the CDR3 is TGTGCCAGCAGCTTAGGGACAGAGATTCAAGAGACCCAGTACTTC. Translating gives CASSLGTEIQETQYF.

This clone was detected a few times. The rearrangement uses TRBV12-3 or TRBV12-4 and TRBJ1-3; D unclear. V was clipped by 2 bases and J by 7 bases, with 6 bases between them. The CDR3 is made up of 12 amino acids. The CDR3 DNA reads as TGTGCCAGCAGTTTACAGGAGAACACCATATATTTT. Translating gives CASSLQENTIYF.

The chain employs TRBV12-3 or TRBV12-4 and TRBJ1-2, with D possibly being TRBD1 (6 bases). Trimming removed 8 bases at V and 4 bases at J, with 14 bases between. This CDR3 spans 13 amino acids. The CDR3 spells CASGLGGGYGYTF. The DNA for the CDR3 is TGTGCCAGCGGCCTAGGAGGGGGCTATGGCTACACCTTC.

This rearrangement joins TRBV19 to TRBJ2-7, with 7 bases fitting TRBD2. Germline V gives CDR1 LNHDA, CDR2 SQIVND (reference sequence). There are 14 residues in the CDR3. V gave up 5 bases and J gave up 2 bases; unmatched junction bases: 6. The CDR3 sequence: CASSSAGTTYEQYF. The DNA of the CDR3 is TGTGCCAGTAGTTCTGCCGGGACTACCTACGAGCAGTACTTC.

The table lists this clone with a count of one. The chain combines TRBV14 with TRBJ2-6; maybe TRBD1 (5 bases). The ends were cut back, 4 bases at V and 0 bases at J, with 7 bases in the middle. CDR3 length: 15 amino acids. The germline CDR1 and CDR2 sequences are SGHDN and FVKESK. Here the CDR3 DNA reads TGTGCCAGCAGCCCACAGGTCTCTGGGGCCAACGTCCTGACTTTC. Its translation is CASSPQVSGANVLTF. Full variable domain (remainder filled in from reference TRBV14 and TRBJ2-6): EAGVTQFPSHSVIEKGQTVTLRCDPISGHDNLYWYRRVMGKEIKFLLHFVKESKQDESGMPNNRFLAERTGGTYSTLKVQPAELEDSGVYFCASSPQVSGANVLTFGAGSRLTVL.

Details on this clone: This CDR3 is also generated by other DNA sequences in the sample. This sequence joins TRBV6-1 and TRBJ1-2, with D perhaps matching TRBD1 (5 bases). Trimming removed 2 bases at V and 0 bases at J, with 7 bases between. CDR1 is MNHNS, CDR2 SASEGT, per germline. The CDR3 extends over 14 amino acids. The CDR3 region has the DNA TGTGCCAGCAGTGAACAGGGAGCTAACTATGGCTACACCTTC. Encoded protein: CASSEQGANYGYTF.

The chain couples TRBV27 to TRBJ2-5, with D perhaps TRBD2 (5 bases). The ends were cut back, 0 bases at V and 8 bases at J, with 13 bases in the middle. Germline V CDR1 and CDR2: MNHEY, SMNVEV (reference sequence). The CDR3 length is 14 residues. CDR3 in amino acids: CASSLSWASITQYF. CDR3 coding DNA: TGTGCCAGCAGTTTATCGTGGGCTAGCATTACCCAGTACTTC.

This clone has only a few counts. The chain employs TRBV20-1 and TRBJ1-6, with TRBD1 as a possible D gene (5 bases). The CDR3 is 15 amino acids. Germline V CDR1 and CDR2: DFQATT, SNEGSKA (reference sequence). V lost 3 bases and J lost 9, with 18 bases in between. In nucleotides, the CDR3 is TGCAGTGCTAGTCGCGTAGCAGGGTCGAGTTCACCCCTCCACTTT. As protein: CSASRVAGSSSPLHF.

This clone was picked up a small number of times. The chain recombines TRBV6-6 with TRBJ1-1; D is undetermined. This CDR3 is 12 amino acids long. Between the trimmed V and J ends, which lost 8 bases and 5 bases, there was a span of 12 bases. Germline CDR1 MNHNY, CDR2 SVGAGI (reference sequence). CDR3 coding DNA: TGTGCCAGCGATACCCCGTTGACTGAAGCTTTCTTT. This encodes CASDTPLTEAFF.

V and J are TRBV27 and TRBJ2-2, with D maybe TRBD1 (6 bases). Germline V gene data show CDR1 as MNHEY and CDR2 as SMNVEV (reference sequence). The CDR3 spans 15 residues. Trimming took 5 bases from V and 5 from J, leaving 15 bases between them. The CDR3 spells CASSVQGLRTGELFF. In nucleotides, the CDR3 is TGTGCCAGCAGTGTACAGGGTCTAAGGACCGGGGAGCTGTTTTTT.

CDR3 coding DNA: TGTGCCAGCAGTGACCTTATGACAGGCACAGATACGCAGTATTTT. It codes for CASSDLMTGTDTQYF. This chain connects TRBV25-1 to TRBJ2-3; D possibly corresponds to TRBD1 (5 bases). Germline CDR1 MGHDK, CDR2 SYGVNS. V dropped 3 bases and J dropped 1 base, with 11 bases sitting between them. CDR3 length equals 15 residues.

The chain couples TRBV6-1 to TRBJ2-7; tentative D call: TRBD1 (6 bases). From germline, CDR1 is MNHNS and CDR2 SASEGT. This CDR3 region has 14 residues. Trimming removed 3 bases at V and 3 bases at J, with 12 bases between. The CDR3 sequence: CASSDRGAFYEQYF. CDR3 nucleotide sequence: TGTGCCAGCAGTGACAGGGGCGCGTTCTACGAGCAGTACTTC.

This sequence joins TRBV2 and TRBJ1-1; possible D gene TRBD1, 6 bases. Germline CDR1 is SNHLY and CDR2 is FYNNEI. The CDR3 has 11 residues. V lost 7 bases and J 4 bases, leaving 7 bases between the germline ends. In DNA form, the CDR3 reads TGTGCCAGCACGGGGGCCACTGAAGCTTTCTTT. This translates into CASTGATEAFF.

The chain combines TRBV6-5 with TRBJ2-3; weak D call: TRBD2 (5 bases). Germline V lookup: CDR1 MNHEY, CDR2 SVGAGI. Trimming pared 6 bases from V and 9 bases from J, leaving 19 bases between. The CDR3 runs 14 residues. This chain's CDR3 is CASSPPTTTGTQYF. The CDR3 DNA reads as TGTGCCAGCAGCCCACCGACAACGACGGGGACGCAGTATTTT.